A single sample gave rise to the 24 T cell receptor beta chains below, sequenced in a study of CD8+CD57+ T cells in acquired aplastic anemia. Using genomic DNA as the template, TCR beta VDJ and CDR3 profiling was carried out. TCRdb passed the reads through MiXCR, listing each CDR3 protein once. Of 150,000 to 200,000 distinct CDR3 sequences in the sample, around 48% were seen once. The authors sequenced patients whose flow cytometry had shown CD8+CD57+ cell expansion. Sequencing was done on a sample of sorted CD4+, CD8+, or CD8+CD57+ T cells (not recorded which) from PBMCs. These receptors all come from a human donor with aplastic anemia.

This clonotype was detected ten times or more. The chain joins TRBV15 to TRBJ1-2; D is unclear. Trimming left V 1 base short and J 0 bases short, with 12 bases between. Germline-derived CDR1 and CDR2 are LNHNV and YYDKDF (reference sequence). The CDR3 extends over 16 amino acids. CDR3 coding DNA: TGTGCCACCAGCAGAGGCGGAAGGGATCCTAACTATGGCTACACCTTC. Translating it yields CATSRGGRDPNYGYTF. The variable domain in full, with the rest retrieved from reference TRBV15 and TRBJ1-2, is DAMVIQNPRYQVTQFGKPVTLSCSQTLNHNVMYWYQQKSSQAPKLLFHYYDKDFNNEADTPDNFQSRRPNTSFCFLDIRSPGLGDTAMYLCATSRGGRDPNYGYTFGSGTRLTVV.

This rearrangement joins TRBV7-9 to TRBJ2-2; D is possibly TRBD1 or TRBD2 (5 bases each). V lost 8 bases, J lost 0 bases, and 13 bases lay in between. The CDR3 has 15 amino acids. From germline, CDR1 is SEHNR and CDR2 FQNEAQ (reference sequence). Written as DNA, the CDR3 is TGTGCCAGCCGGCCGGGGCTCGCGAACACCGGGGAGCTGTTTTTT. Its protein is CASRPGLANTGELFF.

This clonotype has a count of ten or more. V is TRBV7-2 and J is TRBJ1-2; 7 nucleotides align to TRBD1. Germline values: CDR1 SGHTA, CDR2 FQGNSA. The trim removed 5 bases at V and 2 bases at J, leaving 8 bases unmatched. This CDR3 spans 15 amino acids. CDR3 protein: CASSAEGAINYGYTF. CDR3 in DNA: TGTGCCAGCAGCGCCGAGGGGGCGATAAACTATGGCTACACCTTC.

This clonotype came up many times. The chain joins TRBV20-1 to TRBJ1-2, with TRBD1 as a possible D gene (5 bases). Germline loops: CDR1 DFQATT, CDR2 SNEGSKA (reference sequence). Between the trimmed V and J ends, which lost 6 bases and 2 bases, there was a span of 13 bases. This CDR3 spans 13 amino acids. CDR3 sequence: CSAPGTGNYGYTF. In DNA, the CDR3 is TGCAGTGCGCCCGGGACGGGAAACTATGGCTACACCTTC.

The rearrangement uses TRBV7-2 and TRBJ1-3, with D possibly TRBD1 on 5 matching bases. The CDR3 length is 15 residues. The V end was cut by 6 bases, the J end by 0 bases, with 12 bases between. Per the germline V gene, CDR1 is SGHTA and CDR2 is FQGNSA. The CDR3, as DNA: TGTGCCAGCAGTGCCAGGGCCTTCTCTGGAAACACCATATATTTT. Protein product: CASSARAFSGNTIYF.

Concerning this clonotype itself: The final CDR3 position lacks the conserved phenylalanine or tryptophan, pointing to a likely read error. This sequence joins TRBV7-9 and TRBJ2-7; D tentatively fits TRBD1 or TRBD2 (7 bases each). Trimming took off 3 bases at V and 2 bases at J, with 14 bases between the two ends. This CDR3 is built from 15 residues. CDR1 and CDR2 from the germline V gene are SEHNR and FQNEAQ (reference sequence). The CDR3 region is CASSFGGGQTYEQYL. DNA of the CDR3: TGTGCCAGCAGCTTTGGGGGGGGACAGACCTACGAGCAGTACCTC.

This clonotype has a count of ten or more. The chain employs TRBV2 and TRBJ1-4, with 7 bases identical to TRBD1. The CDR3 extends over 15 amino acids. V shed 1 base and J 5 bases; nucleotides not matched to a gene: 4. CDR1 SNHLY and CDR2 FYNNEI come from the germline V gene. The CDR3 sequence: CASSEDGTANEKLFF. In DNA form, the CDR3 reads TGTGCCAGCAGTGAAGATGGGACAGCGAATGAAAAACTGTTTTTT.

This clonotype was counted a single time. This chain links TRBV2 with TRBJ1-6; possible D gene TRBD1, 5 bases. Germline values: CDR1 SNHLY, CDR2 FYNNEI. The CDR3 consists of 14 residues. Trimming cost V 3 bases and J 7 bases, with 10 bases left between them. The CDR3 is CASSDSRVNSPLHF. For the CDR3, the DNA is TGTGCCAGCAGTGATTCCAGGGTCAATTCACCCCTCCACTTT. Supplemented by reference TRBV2 and TRBJ1-6, the full variable domain reads EPEVTQTPSHQVTQMGQEVILRCVPISNHLYFYWYRQILGQKVEFLVSFYNNEISEKSEIFDDQFSVERPDGSNFTLKIRSTKLEDSAMYFCASSDSRVNSPLHFGNGTRLTVT.

This clonotype came up a few times. The V call is TRBV2, the J call TRBJ1-2; tentative D call: TRBD1 (6 bases). This CDR3 contains 13 residues. V lost 1 base, J lost 5 bases, and 8 bases lay in between. CDR1 is SNHLY and CDR2 is FYNNEI in the germline V gene. The CDR3 spells CASSEEGGYGYTF. CDR3 DNA sequence: TGTGCCAGCAGTGAAGAAGGGGGTTATGGCTACACCTTC.

The table lists this clonotype with many counts. The rearrangement links TRBV7-6 to TRBJ2-1; TRBD2 agrees at 10 bases. The V segment lost 5 bases and the J segment 0 bases; nucleotides outside the gene matches: 4. Germline-derived CDR1 and CDR2 are SGHVS and FNYEAQ. The CDR3 totals 16 residues. CDR3 region: CASSGAGGTSYNEQFF. DNA of the CDR3: TGTGCCAGCAGCGGAGCGGGGGGGACCTCCTACAATGAGCAGTTCTTC.

This clonotype was seen ten or more times. V usage is TRBV5-5 and J usage is TRBJ2-7, with TRBD2 matching 13 bases. CDR1 is SGHKS and CDR2 is YYEKEE in the germline V gene (reference sequence). This CDR3 is built from 16 residues. The trim removed 4 bases at V and 0 bases at J, leaving 4 bases unmatched. The CDR3 is CASSRGLAGDSYEQYF. CDR3 in DNA: TGTGCCAGCAGCAGAGGACTAGCGGGGGACTCCTACGAGCAGTACTTC.

The rearrangement links TRBV14 to TRBJ2-7, with TRBD2 as a possible D gene (6 bases). The V gene lost 6 bases and the J gene lost 2 bases, with 20 bases spanning the gap. This CDR3 region has 16 residues. The germline CDR1 and CDR2 sequences are SGHDN and FVKESK. The CDR3 sequence: CASSYSRGSGAYEQYF. CDR3 in DNA: TGTGCCAGCAGTTACAGCCGAGGGTCGGGGGCCTACGAGCAGTACTTC.

The chain is built from TRBV15 and TRBJ1-5; 7 bases are a match to TRBD1. V dropped 6 bases and J dropped 3; count of bases not matched to a gene: 8. Looked up from germline, CDR1 is LNHNV and CDR2 is YYDKDF (reference sequence). This CDR3 spans 15 amino acids. The chain's CDR3 is CATRGGGHTNQPQHF. As DNA, the CDR3 is TGTGCCACCAGGGGAGGGGGCCATACCAATCAGCCCCAGCATTTT. Filled out from reference TRBV15 and TRBJ1-5, the complete variable domain reads DAMVIQNPRYQVTQFGKPVTLSCSQTLNHNVMYWYQQKSSQAPKLLFHYYDKDFNNEADTPDNFQSRRPNTSFCFLDIRSPGLGDTAMYLCATRGGGHTNQPQHFGDGTRLSIL.

Details on this clonotype: A much more abundant neighbour one base away suggests this may be a read error. The rearrangement joins TRBV7-2 to TRBJ1-2; D gene unclear. Per the germline V gene, CDR1 is SGHTA and CDR2 is FQGNSA. This CDR3 has 15 residues. The CDR3 here is CASSLASGLRMGCTF. DNA for the CDR3: TGTGCCAGCAGCTTAGCGAGCGGTCTAAGGATGGGCTGCACCTTC. Using reference TRBV7-2 and TRBJ1-2 for the parts outside the CDR3, the full variable domain is GAGVSQSPSNKVTEKGKDVELRCDPISGHTALYWYRQSLGQGLEFLIYFQGNSAPDKSGLPSDRFSAERTGGSVSTLTIQRTQQEDSAVYLCASSLASGLRMGCTFGSGTRLTVV.

A few counts support this clonotype. The chain recombines TRBV6-1 with TRBJ2-7, with D perhaps TRBD2 (6 bases). Germline values: CDR1 MNHNS, CDR2 SASEGT. The CDR3 consists of 15 residues. Trimming pared 8 bases from V and 5 bases from J, leaving 22 bases between. The CDR3 DNA reads as TGTGCCAGCTCGCCCATAGGCGGGGTTGAAGACGAGCAGTACTTC. As protein: CASSPIGGVEDEQYF.

The chain carries TRBV2 and TRBJ2-1, with 9 bases lining up with TRBD2. CDR3 length: 12 residues. Germline V gene sequence: CDR1 SNHLY, CDR2 FYNNEI. Germline trimming cut 11 bases from V and 10 bases from J; bases unmatched to any gene: 9. CDR3 amino acids: CACRGGAMEQFF. The CDR3 DNA reads TGTGCCTGCCGCGGGGGGGCTATGGAGCAGTTCTTC. Variable domain in full (rest from reference TRBV2 and TRBJ2-1): EPEVTQTPSHQVTQMGQEVILRCVPISNHLYFYWYRQILGQKVEFLVSFYNNEISEKSEIFDDQFSVERPDGSNFTLKIRSTKLEDSAMYFCACRGGAMEQFFGPGTRLTVL.

Comments on this clonotype: A much larger clone sits a single nucleotide away, making a read error possible. V usage is TRBV4-3 and J usage is TRBJ1-2; TRBD1 matches at 7 bases. The CDR3 loop spans 15 amino acids. Germline V CDR1 and CDR2: LGHNA, YSLEER. CDR3 DNA: TGCGCCGGCAGCCAGGGGGACGGATCTAACTATGGCTACACCTTC. It translates to CAGSQGDGSNYGYTF.

This clonotype was observed many times. The chain is built from TRBV5-4 and TRBJ2-5; D is undetermined. Germline loops: CDR1 SGHNT, CDR2 YYREEE (reference sequence). The CDR3 has 13 amino acids. V lost 1 base and J lost 3, with 7 bases in between. The CDR3 is CASSLSVEETQYF. The CDR3 nucleotides read TGTGCCAGCAGCTTGTCGGTGGAAGAGACCCAGTACTTC.

The J gene is TRBJ1-6, the V gene TRBV7-6; 9 bases are shared with TRBD1. The length of the CDR3 is 15 residues. V was pared by 5 bases and J by 6 bases, with 5 bases of the junction left unmatched. Germline CDR1 and CDR2: SGHVS and FNYEAQ. Here the CDR3 reads CASSPGTGTNSPLHF. In DNA form, the CDR3 reads TGTGCCAGCAGCCCTGGGACAGGGACTAATTCACCCCTCCACTTT. The entire variable domain, with the rest obtained from reference TRBV7-6 and TRBJ1-6, is as follows: GAGVSQSPRYKVTKRGQDVALRCDPISGHVSLYWYRQALGQGPEFLTYFNYEAQQDKSGLPNDRFSAERPEGSISTLTIQRTEQRDSAMYRCASSPGTGTNSPLHFGNGTRLTVT.

The rearrangement links TRBV18 to TRBJ2-2; D gene ambiguous. This CDR3 contains 16 residues. Germline lookup yields CDR1 KGHSH and CDR2 LQKENI. V was trimmed by 2 bases and J by 5 bases, leaving 15 bases between them. CDR3 protein: CASSPRSQVDTGELFF. DNA of the CDR3: TGTGCCAGCTCACCAAGGTCGCAGGTGGATACCGGGGAGCTGTTTTTT. Full variable domain (missing parts from reference TRBV18 and TRBJ2-2): NAGVMQNPRHLVRRRGQEARLRCSPMKGHSHVYWYRQLPEEGLKFMVYLQKENIIDESGMPKERFSAEFPKEGPSILRIQQVVRGDSAAYFCASSPRSQVDTGELFFGEGSRLTVL.

The chain has TRBV19 and TRBJ1-1, with TRBD1 matching 10 bases. Germline V gene sequence: CDR1 LNHDA, CDR2 SQIVND (reference sequence). The CDR3 sequence is 16 residues long. Trimming took 7 bases from V and 2 from J; bases not matched to a gene: 10. Here the CDR3 reads CASTNAGTGVNTEAFF. CDR3 in DNA: TGTGCCAGTACCAATGCCGGGACAGGGGTTAACACTGAAGCTTTCTTT.

A word on this clonotype: This sequence may be a read error, since a much larger clone differs from it by one base. This chain joins TRBV5-4 and TRBJ2-5, with D perhaps being TRBD1 or TRBD2 (6 bases each). V lost 4 bases and J lost 9, with 16 bases in between. Germline CDR1 SGHNT, CDR2 YYREEE (reference sequence). This CDR3 spans 13 amino acids. The CDR3 reads CASSPPEGEAQYF. CDR3 in DNA: TGTGCCAGCAGCCCCCCCGAGGGGGAGGCCCAGTACTTC.

This clonotype was counted between two and nine times. The CDR3 DNA reads as TGTGCCAGTAGTATAGTAGGCGGCTACTATGGCTACACCTTC. The encoded protein is CASSIVGGYYGYTF. The V gene is TRBV19, the J gene TRBJ1-2; D is unclear. Germline V lookup: CDR1 LNHDA, CDR2 SQIVND (reference sequence). CDR3 length equals 14 residues. The V end was cut by 1 base, the J end by 3 bases, with 9 bases between. Complete variable domain (other parts from reference TRBV19 and TRBJ1-2): DGGITQSPKYLFRKEGQNVTLSCEQNLNHDAMYWYRQDPGQGLRLIYYSQIVNDFQKGDIAEGYSVSREKKESFPLTVTSAQKNPTAFYLCASSIVGGYYGYTFGSGTRLTVV.

The table lists this clonotype with many counts. This chain connects TRBV6-1 to TRBJ1-4, with a possible D match to TRBD1 (5 bases). The CDR3 length is 12 residues. Germline V gene data show CDR1 as MNHNS and CDR2 as SASEGT. Trimming took 6 bases from V and 8 from J, leaving 10 bases between them. The CDR3 region is CASSTGGEKLFF. The CDR3 nucleotides read TGTGCCAGCAGCACGGGGGGGGAAAAACTGTTTTTT.